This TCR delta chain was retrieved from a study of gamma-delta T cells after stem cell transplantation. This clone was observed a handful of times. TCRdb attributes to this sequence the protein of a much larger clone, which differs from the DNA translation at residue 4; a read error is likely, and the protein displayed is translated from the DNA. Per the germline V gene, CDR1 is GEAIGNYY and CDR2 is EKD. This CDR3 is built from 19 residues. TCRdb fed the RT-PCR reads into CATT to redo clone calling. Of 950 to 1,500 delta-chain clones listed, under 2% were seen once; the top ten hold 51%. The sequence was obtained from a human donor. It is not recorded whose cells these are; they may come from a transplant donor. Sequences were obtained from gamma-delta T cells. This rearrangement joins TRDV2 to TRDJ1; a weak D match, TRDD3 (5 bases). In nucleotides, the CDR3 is TGTGCCTGTAACACACTCCTGAATCCGGGGGCTACGTACACCGATAAACTCATCTTT. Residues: CACNTLLNPGATYTDKLIF.